The 21 T cell receptor beta chains presented below share a single source sample, sequenced in a study of CD8 T cells in ankylosing spondylitis. TCRdb reanalysed the 5' RACE reads using MiXCR and keeps one entry per CDR3 protein. The repertoire consists of under 200,000 distinct CDR3 sequences, with 13% occurring once and the leading ten covering 11%. Sample: blood, either unsorted or a sorted T cell fraction (not recorded which). Receptors were obtained from a female donor with ankylosing spondylitis or in good health (not recorded which).

The table lists this clonotype with many counts. The chain is built from TRBV6-2 or TRBV6-3 and TRBJ1-5, with TRBD1 matching 9 bases. V shed 2 bases and J 8 bases; nucleotides not matched to a gene: 7. The CDR3 contains 15 residues. Germline V gene sequence: CDR1 MNHEY, CDR2 SVGEGT. The CDR3 region has the DNA TGTGCCAGCAGTTACACAGGACAGGGGATAAAGCCCCAGCATTTT. This translates into CASSYTGQGIKPQHF.

A few counts support this clonotype. A much more abundant neighbour one base away suggests this may be a read error. The chain has TRBV2 and TRBJ2-3, with D tentatively TRBD2 (6 bases). The CDR3 contains 15 residues. The germline V gene has CDR1 SNHLY and CDR2 FYNNEI. DNA for the CDR3: TGTGCCGGCAGTGAACCTGGGACTAGCACAGATACGCAGTATTTT. Amino acid sequence: CAGSEPGTSTDTQYF.

This clonotype turned up a few times. The genes are TRBV18 and TRBJ2-6; no reliable D call. CDR1 KGHSH and CDR2 LQKENI come from the germline V gene. This CDR3 has 18 residues. V was trimmed by 3 bases and J by 2 bases, leaving 17 bases between them. CDR3 bases: TGTGCCAGCTCACCGCAATCGGGTCGAGGTGCTGGGGCCAACGTCCTGACTTTC. Its translation is CASSPQSGRGAGANVLTF.

This clonotype was detected many times. The gene calls are TRBV2 and TRBJ2-5, with D possibly matching TRBD1 (5 bases). V was pared by 4 bases and J by 1 base, with 16 bases between. Germline V gene lookup returns CDR1 SNHLY and CDR2 FYNNEI. This CDR3 is 16 amino acids long. The CDR3 is CASSVGRVVTQETQYF. The CDR3 DNA is TGTGCCAGCAGTGTTGGCAGGGTTGTGACCCAAGAGACCCAGTACTTC.

At least ten counts were recorded for this clonotype. The chain carries TRBV20-1 and TRBJ1-4; D not certain. Trimming cost V 2 bases and J 3 bases, with 7 bases left between them. Germline V gives CDR1 DFQATT, CDR2 SNEGSKA (reference sequence). CDR3 length: 13 residues. As DNA, the CDR3 is TGCAGTGCTAGAAATTCTGCTAATGAAAAACTGTTTTTT. Protein sequence: CSARNSANEKLFF.

This clonotype was recorded many times. The V call is TRBV7-9, the J call TRBJ1-2, with unresolved D. There are 14 residues in the CDR3. Trimming cost V 1 base and J 2 bases, with 8 bases left between them. Germline V CDR1 and CDR2: SEHNR, FQNEAQ (reference sequence). CDR3 protein: CASSLGQANYGYTF. The DNA of the CDR3 is TGTGCCAGCAGCTTAGGGCAGGCCAACTATGGCTACACCTTC.

The sample holds many counts of this clonotype. The chain links TRBV5-5 to TRBJ1-5; D is unclear. The CDR3 totals 15 residues. The germline V and J ends were trimmed by 1 base and 0 bases, with 8 bases remaining between them. In germline, CDR1 is SGHKS, CDR2 YYEKEE (reference sequence). The CDR3 loop reads CASSLMTGSNQPQHF. The CDR3 DNA reads TGTGCCAGCAGCTTGATGACGGGTAGCAATCAGCCCCAGCATTTT.

This clonotype was counted at least ten times. The chain combines TRBV5-6 with TRBJ1-1; D unclear. The V gene's germline CDR1 is SGHDT and CDR2 YYEEEE. This CDR3 comprises 13 residues. Trimming removed 4 bases from V and 5 bases from J, with 12 bases in between. For the CDR3, the DNA is TGTGCCAGCAGCGACCTCTGTCGAACTGAAGCTTTCTTT. It yields the protein CASSDLCRTEAFF. The variable domain in full, with the rest retrieved from reference TRBV5-6 and TRBJ1-1, is DAGVTQSPTHLIKTRGQQVTLRCSPKSGHDTVSWYQQALGQGPQFIFQYYEEEERQRGNFPDRFSGHQFPNYSSELNVNALLLGDSALYLCASSDLCRTEAFFGQGTRLTVV.

This chain uses TRBV5-5 with TRBJ1-4; TRBD1 aligns across 12 bases. CDR1 is SGHKS, CDR2 YYEKEE, per germline (reference sequence). The CDR3 sequence is 16 residues long. The trim removed 3 bases at V and 7 bases at J, leaving 7 bases unmatched. The CDR3 bases are TGTGCCAGCAGCTCCGGGACAGGGGGCCGTGGTGAAAAACTGTTTTTT. Its protein product is CASSSGTGGRGEKLFF.

V gene TRBV30 combines with J gene TRBJ2-1, with 7 bases matching TRBD2. V dropped 0 bases and J dropped 3; count of bases not matched to a gene: 8. Germline V gene sequence: CDR1 GTSNPN, CDR2 SVGIG (reference sequence). The CDR3 spans 16 residues. Written as DNA, the CDR3 is TGTGCCTGGAGTGTGGTTGGAGCGGGGAGCTACAATGAGCAGTTCTTC. Translation: CAWSVVGAGSYNEQFF.

This clonotype was counted only a few times. The V call is TRBV20-1, the J call TRBJ2-7; no reliable D call. Trimming cost V 1 base and J 4 bases, with 8 bases left between them. Germline CDR1 reads DFQATT; CDR2 reads SNEGSKA (reference sequence). The CDR3 totals 12 residues. The CDR3 loop is CSARAQMYEQYF. The CDR3 DNA reads as TGCAGTGCTAGAGCTCAAATGTACGAGCAGTACTTC.

This clonotype has a count of ten or more. V is TRBV27 and J is TRBJ2-7; no firm D call. Trimming pared 1 base from V and 5 bases from J, leaving 18 bases between. Germline CDR1 reads MNHEY; CDR2 reads SMNVEV (reference sequence). The CDR3 runs to 16 residues. This CDR3 reads CASSLYPGRIRHEQYF. The CDR3 DNA follows: TGTGCCAGCAGTTTATATCCAGGCCGTATACGCCACGAGCAGTACTTC.

This clonotype was detected ten times or more. The gene calls are TRBV30 and TRBJ1-2, with a tentative D call TRBD1 (6 bases). Germline V gene sequence: CDR1 GTSNPN, CDR2 SVGIG (reference sequence). There are 12 residues in the CDR3. Trimming cost V 7 bases and J 4 bases, with 13 bases left between them. CDR3 in DNA: TGTGCCTCGAACAGGGCTGGCTATGGCTACACCTTC. Protein product: CASNRAGYGYTF.

The V call is TRBV6-1, the J call TRBJ2-5, with 10 bases fitting TRBD1. Germline V gene sequence: CDR1 MNHNS, CDR2 SASEGT. The CDR3 loop spans 15 amino acids. Losses at the gene ends were 6 bases for V and 6 bases for J; bases not matched to a gene: 10. The CDR3 reads CASSQTGTGVQTQYF. DNA for the CDR3: TGTGCCAGCAGCCAAACCGGGACAGGGGTACAGACCCAGTACTTC.

This rearrangement joins TRBV4-3 to TRBJ1-1; possible D gene TRBD1, 6 bases. Trimming removed 4 bases at V and 5 bases at J, with 17 bases between. CDR3 length: 15 amino acids. CDR1 and CDR2 from the germline V gene are LGHNA and YSLEER. This CDR3 is CASSREYRVGTEAFF. The DNA of the CDR3 is TGCGCCAGCAGCCGAGAGTACAGGGTGGGAACTGAAGCTTTCTTT.

The sample holds many counts of this clonotype. The chain couples TRBV5-1 to TRBJ2-1; TRBD1 matches at 7 bases. This CDR3 spans 16 amino acids. Germline lookup yields CDR1 SGHRS and CDR2 YFSETQ. V was clipped by 0 bases and J by 0 bases; unmatched bases: 3. The CDR3 is CASSLAQGISYNEQFF. CDR3 coding DNA: TGCGCCAGCAGCTTGGCACAGGGGATCTCCTACAATGAGCAGTTCTTC.

This clonotype was counted at least ten times. The V and J genes are TRBV15 and TRBJ1-5, with 7 nucleotides matching TRBD1. The V gene end was trimmed by 0 bases and the J gene end by 10 bases; junction bases not matched to a gene: 6. CDR1 and CDR2 (germline): LNHNV, YYDKDF (reference sequence). The CDR3 is 14 residues long. CDR3 sequence: CATSRDRTGGPQHF. The CDR3 DNA is TGTGCCACCAGCAGAGATCGGACAGGCGGCCCCCAGCATTTT. Full variable domain (missing parts from reference TRBV15 and TRBJ1-5): DAMVIQNPRYQVTQFGKPVTLSCSQTLNHNVMYWYQQKSSQAPKLLFHYYDKDFNNEADTPDNFQSRRPNTSFCFLDIRSPGLGDTAMYLCATSRDRTGGPQHFGDGTRLSIL.

V and J are TRBV5-5 and TRBJ1-1; D call uncertain. CDR1 is SGHKS and CDR2 is YYEKEE in the germline V gene (reference sequence). The germline V and J ends were trimmed by 3 bases and 0 bases, with 9 bases remaining between them. This CDR3 comprises 14 residues. This chain's CDR3 is CASSSQDMNTEAFF. The CDR3 DNA is TGTGCCAGCAGCTCCCAGGATATGAACACTGAAGCTTTCTTT.

The chain carries TRBV5-1 and TRBJ2-7; a weak D match, TRBD2 (5 bases). The CDR3 length is 13 residues. In germline, CDR1 is SGHRS, CDR2 YFSETQ. Trimming took off 4 bases at V and 3 bases at J, with 11 bases between the two ends. The CDR3 sequence: CASSPSRVYEQYF. The CDR3 nucleotides are TGCGCCAGCAGCCCTAGCCGGGTCTACGAGCAGTACTTC.

On this clonotype itself: A single base separates this from a much larger clone, so it may be a read error. The rearrangement joins TRBV20-1 to TRBJ2-7, with TRBD1 identical over 9 bases. The CDR3 is 15 amino acids. CDR1 DFQATT and CDR2 SNEGSKA come from the germline V gene (reference sequence). Trimming cost V 2 bases and J 5 bases; bases outside gene matches: 10. The CDR3, as DNA: TGCAGTGCTAGAAGGGGACAGGGTAGGAGTAACGAGCAGTACTTC. It is translated as CSARRGQGRSNEQYF.

Of note for this clonotype: One end of the junction fails to match germline, which may point to a read error. In nucleotides, the CDR3 is TGTGCCAGCAGTCCCGCACTCCGGGACAGCGAGAAGTACTTC. It specifies CASSPALRDSEKYF. The J gene is TRBJ2-7, the V gene TRBV27; TRBD1 matches 7 bases. The CDR3 is 14 amino acids. The germline V gene encodes CDR1 MNHEY and CDR2 SMNVEV (reference sequence).